The rows below give T cell receptor beta chains drawn from one sample of a study of blood T cell repertoires in COVID-19. Clones were read by immunoSEQ multiplex PCR, and TCRdb kept only the in-frame ones, dropping some. This sample yields some 95,000 clones, of which around 80% are seen a single time; approximately 9% belongs to the top ten. Sequencing used peripheral blood. The receptors here all came from a man in his fifties who had recovered from COVID-19. CDR3s include the opening cysteine and the closing phenylalanine or tryptophan. A D gene is named only where the DNA matches it firmly. The size of a clone is reported for some rows only, either as once, few or many, or as a class for expanded clones.

CDR3 DNA: TGTGCCAGCAGCGTGGAGGGGGCGTTCGGAAACACCATATATTTT
CDR3 protein: CASSVEGAFGNTIYF
D gene: TRBD1
clone size: once
J gene: TRBJ1-3
V gene: TRBV9

CDR3 DNA: TGTGCCATCAGTTGGACTAGCGGGACCGATGAGCAGTTCTTC
CDR3 protein: CAISWTSGTDEQFF
D gene: TRBD2
clone size: -
J gene: TRBJ2-1
V gene: TRBV10-3

CDR3 DNA: TGTGCCAGCAGCTTAGCGGGATACAGGCCCTATGGCTACACCTTC
CDR3 protein: CASSLAGYRPYGYTF
D gene: -
clone size: -
J gene: TRBJ1-2
V gene: TRBV7-9

CDR3 DNA: TGTGCCAGCAGCTTAGTTTTCGGTCAGCCCCAGCATTTT
CDR3 protein: CASSLVFGQPQHF
D gene: -
clone size: few
J gene: TRBJ1-5
V gene: TRBV7-2

CDR3 DNA: TGCAGCGTTGCCGGACCGGGGTTGGCTTTCTTT
CDR3 protein: CSVAGPGLAFF
D gene: -
clone size: -
J gene: TRBJ1-1
V gene: TRBV29-1

CDR3 DNA: TGTGCCAGCAGCTTTTTCTCCGGGACAGGCGGCACTGAAGCTTTCTTT
CDR3 protein: CASSFFSGTGGTEAFF
D gene: TRBD1
clone size: -
J gene: TRBJ1-1
V gene: TRBV5-6

CDR3 DNA: TGTGCCAGCAGCCCCCGACAGGGCTCCTACAATGAGCAGTTCTTC
CDR3 protein: CASSPRQGSYNEQFF
D gene: TRBD1
clone size: -
J gene: TRBJ2-1
V gene: TRBV11-2

CDR3 DNA: TGTGCCAGCAGCCAGGGGGCCATATATTTT
CDR3 protein: CASSQGAIYF
D gene: TRBD1
clone size: -
J gene: TRBJ1-3
V gene: TRBV12-3/TRBV12-4

CDR3 DNA: TGTGCCAGTAGTATGGGAACCGGAGGCTACGAGCAGTACTTC
CDR3 protein: CASSMGTGGYEQYF
D gene: -
clone size: -
J gene: TRBJ2-7
V gene: TRBV19

CDR3 DNA: TGTGCCAGCAGTATTCAGCCGGGACAGTATGGCTACACCTTC
CDR3 protein: CASSIQPGQYGYTF
D gene: TRBD1
clone size: -
J gene: TRBJ1-2
V gene: TRBV2

CDR3 DNA: TGTGCCAGCTGCTACCGACAGGGGGCAGGCTACACCTTC
CDR3 protein: CASCYRQGAGYTF
D gene: TRBD1
clone size: -
J gene: TRBJ1-2
V gene: TRBV6-5

CDR3 DNA: TGTGCCAGCAGCCCCCACCTCGGACTAGCGGGAGGGGATGAGCAGTTCTTC
CDR3 protein: CASSPHLGLAGGDEQFF
D gene: TRBD2
clone size: -
J gene: TRBJ2-1
V gene: TRBV5-8

CDR3 DNA: TGCAGCGTTAAAGACAGCTATAATTCACCCCTCCACTTT
CDR3 protein: CSVKDSYNSPLHF
D gene: -
clone size: -
J gene: TRBJ1-6
V gene: TRBV29-1

CDR3 DNA: TGTGCCAGCAGTCCCGCTATGGCAGGCCGAAGCTCCTACAATGAGCAGTTCTTC
CDR3 protein: CASSPAMAGRSSYNEQFF
D gene: -
clone size: -
J gene: TRBJ2-1
V gene: TRBV9

CDR3 DNA: TGTGCCAGCAGCCCGACCGGGACAGATAATTCACCCCTCCACTTT
CDR3 protein: CASSPTGTDNSPLHF
D gene: TRBD1
clone size: -
J gene: TRBJ1-6
V gene: TRBV9

CDR3 DNA: TGTGCCAGCAGCTTAGGAATGGCAGGGCAGTCACCCCTCCACTTT
CDR3 protein: CASSLGMAGQSPLHF
D gene: -
clone size: -
J gene: TRBJ1-6
V gene: TRBV7-2

CDR3 DNA: TGTGCCAGCAGCTTGGAGGGGGCGATCTATAATTCACCCCTCCACTTT
CDR3 protein: CASSLEGAIYNSPLHF
D gene: TRBD1
clone size: -
J gene: TRBJ1-6
V gene: TRBV5-4

CDR3 DNA: TGTGCCAGTGGGAGGGAGATGAACACTGAAGCTTTCTTT
CDR3 protein: CASGREMNTEAFF
D gene: -
clone size: few
J gene: TRBJ1-1
V gene: TRBV6-5

CDR3 DNA: TGTGCCAGCAGAACCGGGACAGGGGTCGACGAGCAGTACTTC
CDR3 protein: CASRTGTGVDEQYF
D gene: TRBD1
clone size: -
J gene: TRBJ2-7
V gene: TRBV6-5

CDR3 DNA: TGCGCCAGCACCGCCGCGGCTTCAAACACTGAAGCTTTCTTT
CDR3 protein: CASTAAASNTEAFF
D gene: -
clone size: -
J gene: TRBJ1-1
V gene: TRBV5-1

CDR3 DNA: TGTGCCAGCAGTAGAGGCACAACCCGAAACGAGCAGTACTTC
CDR3 protein: CASSRGTTRNEQYF
D gene: -
clone size: -
J gene: TRBJ2-7
V gene: TRBV2

CDR3 DNA: TGTGCCATCAGTGAGAAGCGGTCGAACACCGGGGAGCTGTTTTTT
CDR3 protein: CAISEKRSNTGELFF
D gene: -
clone size: -
J gene: TRBJ2-2
V gene: TRBV10-3

CDR3 DNA: TGTGCCAGCAGCCAAAAGGGGCTAATCTACAATGAGCAGTTCTTC
CDR3 protein: CASSQKGLIYNEQFF
D gene: -
clone size: -
J gene: TRBJ2-1
V gene: TRBV3-1/TRBV3-2

CDR3 DNA: TGTGCCAGCAGCCACAGTTGGGCGGGAGGCTTCGAGCAGTACTTC
CDR3 protein: CASSHSWAGGFEQYF
D gene: TRBD2
clone size: -
J gene: TRBJ2-7
V gene: TRBV3-1/TRBV3-2

CDR3 DNA: TGTGCCAGTAGTTGGCAGGGCCCCGGGGAGCTGTTTTTT
CDR3 protein: CASSWQGPGELFF
D gene: -
clone size: -
J gene: TRBJ2-2
V gene: TRBV19

CDR3 DNA: TGTGCCAGTAGGACCGGACAGAGCAATCAGCCCCAGCATTTT
CDR3 protein: CASRTGQSNQPQHF
D gene: -
clone size: -
J gene: TRBJ1-5
V gene: TRBV19

CDR3 DNA: TGTGCCAGCAGATTGACTAGCGGGATGGGCGAGCAGTACTTC
CDR3 protein: CASRLTSGMGEQYF
D gene: TRBD2
clone size: -
J gene: TRBJ2-7
V gene: TRBV6-6

CDR3 DNA: TGTGCCAGCAGTGGCACGGGAAATGCCATATATTTT
CDR3 protein: CASSGTGNAIYF
D gene: -
clone size: -
J gene: TRBJ1-3
V gene: TRBV12-3/TRBV12-4

CDR3 DNA: TGTGCCAGCAGCCAGGGGACTAGCGCGTACAATGAGCAGTTCTTC
CDR3 protein: CASSQGTSAYNEQFF
D gene: TRBD2
clone size: -
J gene: TRBJ2-1
V gene: TRBV9

CDR3 DNA: TGTGCCAGCAGTGAGGGCTCGGGGGTTCTCTATGGCTACACCTTC
CDR3 protein: CASSEGSGVLYGYTF
D gene: -
clone size: -
J gene: TRBJ1-2
V gene: TRBV2

CDR3 DNA: TGTGCCACCATTGCCGGGGGGGAAAAAGAAGAGACCCAGTACTTC
CDR3 protein: CATIAGGEKEETQYF
D gene: TRBD2
clone size: -
J gene: TRBJ2-5
V gene: TRBV24-1

CDR3 DNA: TGTGCCAGCAGTGATCCCCGGGGGGGGCTACTCAATCAGCCCCAGCATTTT
CDR3 protein: CASSDPRGGLLNQPQHF
D gene: -
clone size: -
J gene: TRBJ1-5
V gene: TRBV6-4

CDR3 DNA: TGTGCCACCAGCAGTGGGGACAGCACCTATAGCAATCAGCCCCAGCATTTT
CDR3 protein: CATSSGDSTYSNQPQHF
D gene: TRBD1
clone size: -
J gene: TRBJ1-5
V gene: TRBV15

CDR3 DNA: TGTGCCAGCAGTTACGGCGGGAGCCTTCTGTCCGGGGAGCTGTTTTTT
CDR3 protein: CASSYGGSLLSGELFF
D gene: TRBD2
clone size: -
J gene: TRBJ2-2
V gene: TRBV6-5

CDR3 DNA: TGTGCCAGCAGCCTCCCTTCCGAGAATGAGCAGTTCTTC
CDR3 protein: CASSLPSENEQFF
D gene: -
clone size: -
J gene: TRBJ2-1
V gene: TRBV4-2

CDR3 DNA: TGTGCCAGCAGCAAAAGGACACTTTATGAGGCTGAAGCTTTCTTT
CDR3 protein: CASSKRTLYEAEAFF
D gene: -
clone size: -
J gene: TRBJ1-1
V gene: TRBV5-6

CDR3 DNA: TGTGCCAGCAGGCCGGGGGGCAGTTTTGACTACGAGCAGTACTTC
CDR3 protein: CASRPGGSFDYEQYF
D gene: -
clone size: -
J gene: TRBJ2-7
V gene: TRBV2

CDR3 DNA: TGTGCCAGCAGCGGGGGTGGGTCGGCTAATGAAAAACTGTTTTTT
CDR3 protein: CASSGGGSANEKLFF
D gene: -
clone size: -
J gene: TRBJ1-4
V gene: TRBV25-1

CDR3 DNA: TGTGCCAGCAGCTTGTGGCAGGCTAGCAATCAGCCCCAGCATTTT
CDR3 protein: CASSLWQASNQPQHF
D gene: -
clone size: -
J gene: TRBJ1-5
V gene: TRBV5-8

CDR3 DNA: TGTGCCAGCAGCCACCAGTTTTTTAGGGACAGTCGTAACGAGCAGTACTTC
CDR3 protein: CASSHQFFRDSRNEQYF
D gene: TRBD1
clone size: -
J gene: TRBJ2-7
V gene: TRBV28

CDR3 DNA: TGTGCCAGCAGTTACTCCGCGGGAGTAATCAATGAGCAGTTCTTC
CDR3 protein: CASSYSAGVINEQFF
D gene: TRBD2
clone size: -
J gene: TRBJ2-1
V gene: TRBV6-6

CDR3 DNA: TGTGCCAGCAGCATGACAGGGGGCGACACCGGGGAGCTGTTTTTT
CDR3 protein: CASSMTGGDTGELFF
D gene: TRBD1
clone size: few
J gene: TRBJ2-2
V gene: TRBV5-5

CDR3 DNA: TGTGCCAGCAGCCCAGACTGGAGCTCCTACGAGCAGTACTTC
CDR3 protein: CASSPDWSSYEQYF
D gene: -
clone size: -
J gene: TRBJ2-7
V gene: TRBV5-4

CDR3 DNA: TGTGCCAGCTCACCACCTGGGCGGGGGGGAGCGGATACGCAGTATTTT
CDR3 protein: CASSPPGRGGADTQYF
D gene: TRBD2
clone size: once
J gene: TRBJ2-3
V gene: TRBV18